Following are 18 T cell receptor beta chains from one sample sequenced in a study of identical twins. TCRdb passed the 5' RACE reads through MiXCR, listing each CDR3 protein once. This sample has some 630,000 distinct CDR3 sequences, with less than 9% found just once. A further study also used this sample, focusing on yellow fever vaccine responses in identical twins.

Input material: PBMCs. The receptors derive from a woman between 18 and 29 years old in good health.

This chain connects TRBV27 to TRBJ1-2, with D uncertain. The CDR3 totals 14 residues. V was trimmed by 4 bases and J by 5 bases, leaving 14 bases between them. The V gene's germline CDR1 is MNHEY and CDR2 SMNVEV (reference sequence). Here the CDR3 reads CASSSYNGLYGYTF. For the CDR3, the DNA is TGTGCCAGCAGTTCCTACAATGGACTTTATGGCTACACCTTC.

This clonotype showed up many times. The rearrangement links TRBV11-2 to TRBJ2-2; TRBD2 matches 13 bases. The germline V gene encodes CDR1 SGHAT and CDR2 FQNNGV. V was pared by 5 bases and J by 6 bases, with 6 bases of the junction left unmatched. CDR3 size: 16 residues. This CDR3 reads CASSVTSGGVPGELFF. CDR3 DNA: TGTGCCAGCAGCGTCACTAGCGGGGGGGTCCCCGGGGAGCTGTTTTTT.

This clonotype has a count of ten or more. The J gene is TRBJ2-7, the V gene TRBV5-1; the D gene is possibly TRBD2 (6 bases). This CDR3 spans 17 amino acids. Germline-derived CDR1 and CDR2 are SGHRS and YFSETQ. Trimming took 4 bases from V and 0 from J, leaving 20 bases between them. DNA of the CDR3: TGCGCCAGCAGCCCATTTGCCAGGGAGGTTCGCTCCTACGAGCAGTACTTC. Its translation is CASSPFAREVRSYEQYF.

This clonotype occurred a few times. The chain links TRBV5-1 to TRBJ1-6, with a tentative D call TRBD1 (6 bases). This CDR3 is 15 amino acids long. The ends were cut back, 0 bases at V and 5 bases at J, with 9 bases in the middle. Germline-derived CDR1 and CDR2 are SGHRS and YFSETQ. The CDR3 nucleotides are TGCGCCAGCAGCTTGGAACAGGGAAATAATTCACCCCTCCACTTT. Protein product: CASSLEQGNNSPLHF. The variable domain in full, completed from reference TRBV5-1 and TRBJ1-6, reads KAGVTQTPRYLIKTRGQQVTLSCSPISGHRSVSWYQQTPGQGLQFLFEYFSETQRNKGNFPGRFSGRQFSNSRSEMNVSTLELGDSALYLCASSLEQGNNSPLHFGNGTRLTVT.

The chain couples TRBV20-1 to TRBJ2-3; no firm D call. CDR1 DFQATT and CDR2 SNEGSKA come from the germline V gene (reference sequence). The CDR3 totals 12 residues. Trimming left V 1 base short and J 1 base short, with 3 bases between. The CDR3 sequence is CSARGGTDTQYF. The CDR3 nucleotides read TGCAGTGCTAGAGGGGGCACAGATACGCAGTATTTT.

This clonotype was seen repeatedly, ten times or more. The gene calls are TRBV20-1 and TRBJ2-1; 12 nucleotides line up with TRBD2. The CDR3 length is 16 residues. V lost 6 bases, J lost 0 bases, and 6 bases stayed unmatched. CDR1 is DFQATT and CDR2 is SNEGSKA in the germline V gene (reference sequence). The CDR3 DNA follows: TGCAGTGCAATGACTAGCGGGAGAGTCTCCTACAATGAGCAGTTCTTC. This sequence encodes CSAMTSGRVSYNEQFF.

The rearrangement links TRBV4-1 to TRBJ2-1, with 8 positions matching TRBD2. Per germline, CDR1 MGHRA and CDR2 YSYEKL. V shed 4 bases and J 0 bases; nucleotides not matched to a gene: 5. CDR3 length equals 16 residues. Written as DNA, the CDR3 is TGCGCCAGCAGCCCGGGAGGGATTAGCTCCTACAATGAGCAGTTCTTC. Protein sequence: CASSPGGISSYNEQFF.

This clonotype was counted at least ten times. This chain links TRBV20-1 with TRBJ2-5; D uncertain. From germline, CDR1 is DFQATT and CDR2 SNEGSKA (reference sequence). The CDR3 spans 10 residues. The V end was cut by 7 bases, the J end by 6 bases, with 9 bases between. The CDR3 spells CSGLVQTQYF. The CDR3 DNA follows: TGCAGTGGTTTGGTACAGACCCAGTACTTC.

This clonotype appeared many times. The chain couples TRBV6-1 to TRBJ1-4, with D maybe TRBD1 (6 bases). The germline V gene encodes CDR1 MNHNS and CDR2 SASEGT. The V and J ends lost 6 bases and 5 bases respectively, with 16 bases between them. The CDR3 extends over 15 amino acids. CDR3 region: CASSSYGQYNEKLFF. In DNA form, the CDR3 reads TGTGCCAGCAGCTCATACGGACAGTACAATGAAAAACTGTTTTTT.

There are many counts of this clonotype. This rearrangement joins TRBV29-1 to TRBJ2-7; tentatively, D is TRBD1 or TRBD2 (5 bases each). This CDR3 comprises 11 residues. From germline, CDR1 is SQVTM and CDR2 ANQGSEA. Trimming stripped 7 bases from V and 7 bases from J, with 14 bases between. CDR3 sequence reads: CSGQGRGEQYF. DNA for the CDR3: TGCAGCGGTCAGGGTAGAGGGGAGCAGTACTTC.

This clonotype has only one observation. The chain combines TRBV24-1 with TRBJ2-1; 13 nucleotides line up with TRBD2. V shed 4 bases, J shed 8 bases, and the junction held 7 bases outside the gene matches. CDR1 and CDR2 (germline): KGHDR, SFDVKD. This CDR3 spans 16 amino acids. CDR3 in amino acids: CATSDPTSGRADEQFF. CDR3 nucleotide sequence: TGTGCCACCAGTGACCCAACTAGCGGGAGGGCCGATGAGCAGTTCTTC.

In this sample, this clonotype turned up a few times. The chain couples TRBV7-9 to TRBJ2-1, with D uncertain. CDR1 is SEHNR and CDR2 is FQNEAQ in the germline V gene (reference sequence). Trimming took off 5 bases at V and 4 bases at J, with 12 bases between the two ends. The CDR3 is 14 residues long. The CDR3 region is CASSPRPLYNEQFF. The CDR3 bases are TGTGCCAGCAGCCCCCGGCCCCTTTACAATGAGCAGTTCTTC.

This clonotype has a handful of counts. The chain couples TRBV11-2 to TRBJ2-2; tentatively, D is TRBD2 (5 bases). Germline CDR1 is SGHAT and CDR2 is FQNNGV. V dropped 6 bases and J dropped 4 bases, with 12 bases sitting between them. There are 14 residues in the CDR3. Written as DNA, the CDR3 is TGTGCCAGCAGGACTACTAGGTCCACCGGGGAGCTGTTTTTT. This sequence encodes CASRTTRSTGELFF.

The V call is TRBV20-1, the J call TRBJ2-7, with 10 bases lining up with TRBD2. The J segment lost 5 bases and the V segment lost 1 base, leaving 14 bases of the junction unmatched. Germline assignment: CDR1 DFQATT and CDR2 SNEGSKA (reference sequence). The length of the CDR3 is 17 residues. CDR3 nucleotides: TGCAGTGCTAGAGCCGTCAAAGCGGGAGGGCGGGGAAACGAGCAGTACTTC. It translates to CSARAVKAGGRGNEQYF.

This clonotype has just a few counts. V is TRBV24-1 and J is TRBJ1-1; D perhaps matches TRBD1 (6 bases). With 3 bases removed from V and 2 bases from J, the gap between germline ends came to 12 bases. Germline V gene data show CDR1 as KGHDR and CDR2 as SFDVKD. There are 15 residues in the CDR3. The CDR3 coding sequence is TGTGCCACCAGTGATGCCGGGACACCTAACACTGAAGCTTTCTTT. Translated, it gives CATSDAGTPNTEAFF.

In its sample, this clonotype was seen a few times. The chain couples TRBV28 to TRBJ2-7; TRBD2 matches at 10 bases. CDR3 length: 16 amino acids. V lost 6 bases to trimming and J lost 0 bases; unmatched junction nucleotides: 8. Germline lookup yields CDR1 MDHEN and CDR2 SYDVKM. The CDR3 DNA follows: TGTGCCAGCAGCCGAACCGGGACTAGCGCCTCCTACGAGCAGTACTTC. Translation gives CASSRTGTSASYEQYF. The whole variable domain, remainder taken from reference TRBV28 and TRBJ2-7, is DVKVTQSSRYLVKRTGEKVFLECVQDMDHENMFWYRQDPGLGLRLIYFSYDVKMKEKGDIPEGYSVSREKKERFSLILESASTNQTSMYLCASSRTGTSASYEQYFGPGTRLTVT.

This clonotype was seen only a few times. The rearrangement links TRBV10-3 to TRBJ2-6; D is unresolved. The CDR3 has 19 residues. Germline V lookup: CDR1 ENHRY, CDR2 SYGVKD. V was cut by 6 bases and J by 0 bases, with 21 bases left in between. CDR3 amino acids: CAISAPQNGPSSGANVLTF. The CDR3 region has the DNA TGTGCCATCAGCGCCCCTCAGAATGGGCCAAGCTCTGGGGCCAACGTCCTGACTTTC.

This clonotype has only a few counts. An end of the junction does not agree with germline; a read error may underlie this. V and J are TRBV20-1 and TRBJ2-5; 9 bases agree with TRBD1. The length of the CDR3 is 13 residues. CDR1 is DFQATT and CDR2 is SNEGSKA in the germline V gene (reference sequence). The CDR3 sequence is CSAGDRGQETQYF. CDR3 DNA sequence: TGCAGTGCTGGAGACAGGGGGCAAGAGACCCAGTACTTC.